The 18 T cell receptor beta chains presented below share a single source sample, sequenced in a study of TIL therapy for anti-PD-1-resistant metastatic lung cancer. The time point: pre-treatment sample, taken before nivolumab and TIL therapy. Sequencing used immunoSEQ v3. Method: immunoSEQ multiplex PCR; TCRdb's copy keeps in-frame clones and lacks some. The table records more than 15,000 clones, nearly 80% of them present only once. The material was blood, obtained at baseline. These receptors came from a person aged 25-80 years with non-small cell lung cancer.

The chain links TRBV5-5 to TRBJ1-2, with 7 positions matching TRBD1. V gave up 4 bases and J gave up 2 bases; unmatched junction bases: 11. The CDR3 extends over 16 amino acids. Looked up from germline, CDR1 is SGHKS and CDR2 is YYEKEE (reference sequence). The CDR3 DNA reads TGTGCCAGCAGCCCCCGGGAGGGGGCATTGAACTATGGCTACACCTTC. Protein: CASSPREGALNYGYTF.

This chain connects TRBV11-2 to TRBJ2-5; 8 bases are a match to TRBD2. V dropped 3 bases and J dropped 3; count of bases not matched to a gene: 6. The CDR3 length is 15 residues. Germline V lookup: CDR1 SGHAT, CDR2 FQNNGV. CDR3 residues: CASSLRRGAEETQYF. CDR3 sequence (DNA): TGTGCCAGCAGCTTGCGGCGGGGGGCCGAAGAGACCCAGTACTTC.

This clone was seen a few times. This chain uses TRBV5-6 with TRBJ1-4; 9 bases are a match to TRBD1. Germline V gene data show CDR1 as SGHDT and CDR2 as YYEEEE. This CDR3 has 17 amino acids. Trimming removed 4 bases from V and 6 bases from J; junction bases left unmatched: 13. The CDR3 reads CASSGIRDREIHEKLFF. DNA for the CDR3: TGTGCCAGCAGCGGAATTCGGGACAGGGAGATTCATGAAAAACTGTTTTTT.

This rearrangement joins TRBV12-2 to TRBJ2-5; TRBD2 was called by the table and not checked on the DNA. TRBV12-2 has pseudogene status. The CDR3 sequence is 14 residues long. CDR3 bases: TGTGCAAGTCGCTTCCCTAAAACGCATAAGACCCAGTACTTC. This codes for CASRFPKTHKTQYF.

V and J are TRBV21-1 and TRBJ2-7; TRBD1, as called in the table, went unchecked against the DNA. TRBV21-1 is flagged as a pseudogene. This CDR3 comprises 17 residues. The CDR3 here is CASSKGLRQGAPYEQYF. CDR3 in DNA: TGTGCCAGCAGCAAAGGGCTACGACAGGGGGCCCCCTACGAGCAGTACTTC.

The V and J genes are TRBV30 and TRBJ2-3; D unclear. The V and J ends lost 2 bases and 2 bases respectively, with 5 bases between them. CDR1 and CDR2 from the germline V gene are GTSNPN and SVGIG (reference sequence). This CDR3 comprises 12 residues. CDR3 sequence (DNA): TGTGCCTGGAGTAGGCTCACAGATACGCAGTATTTT. Its translation: CAWSRLTDTQYF.

The rearrangement links TRBV27 to TRBJ2-5, with TRBD1 as a possible D gene (6 bases). CDR3 length: 18 amino acids. Germline CDR1 reads MNHEY; CDR2 reads SMNVEV (reference sequence). Trimming stripped 6 bases from V and 3 bases from J, with 26 bases between. The CDR3 bases are TGTGCCAGCAGATACACAGGGTTAGGGAATAAAGGGAAAGAGACCCAGTACTTC. Translating it yields CASRYTGLGNKGKETQYF.

The chain recombines TRBV15 with TRBJ1-4, with D unclear. The CDR3 has 15 amino acids. Germline CDR1 LNHNV, CDR2 YYDKDF (reference sequence). V dropped 3 bases and J dropped 8 bases, with 16 bases sitting between them. The CDR3 nucleotides read TGTGCCACCAGCAGGTCGGGCCGGGGAGGGGAAAAACTGTTTTTT. This translates into CATSRSGRGGEKLFF.

The genes are TRBV6-5 and TRBJ1-5; 7 bases match TRBD1. This CDR3 is 16 amino acids long. V lost 4 bases, J lost 2 bases, and 8 bases stayed unmatched. The V gene's germline CDR1 is MNHEY and CDR2 SVGAGI. Here the CDR3 DNA reads TGTGCCAGCAGTTCCGGACTCGGACAGGGCAATCAGCCCCAGCATTTT. This translates into CASSSGLGQGNQPQHF.

The chain joins TRBV19 to TRBJ1-3; D possibly corresponds to TRBD1 (5 bases). This CDR3 comprises 15 residues. The V gene's germline CDR1 is LNHDA and CDR2 SQIVND (reference sequence). V lost 7 bases to trimming and J lost 3 bases, with 16 bases between them. Here the CDR3 reads CASTYLGGNGNTIYF. The DNA of the CDR3 is TGTGCCAGTACCTACCTCGGGGGTAATGGAAACACCATATATTTT.

The J gene is TRBJ2-2, the V gene TRBV11-3, with 8 bases lining up with TRBD1. This CDR3 contains 16 residues. CDR1 is SGHNT, CDR2 YENEEA, per germline. Germline trimming cut 4 bases from V and 3 bases from J; bases unmatched to any gene: 7. The CDR3 region is CASSSSTGGDTGELFF. The CDR3 DNA reads as TGTGCCAGCAGCTCCTCCACAGGGGGTGACACCGGGGAGCTGTTTTTT. Full variable domain (outside the CDR3, taken from reference TRBV11-3 and TRBJ2-2): EAGVVQSPRYKIIEKKQPVAFWCNPISGHNTLYWYLQNLGQGPELLIRYENEEAVDDSQLPKDRFSAERLKGVDSTLKIQPAELGDSAVYLCASSSSTGGDTGELFFGEGSRLTVL.

The genes are TRBV28 and TRBJ1-4; 8 nucleotides line up with TRBD1. Germline trimming cut 6 bases from V and 8 bases from J; bases unmatched to any gene: 20. Germline assignment: CDR1 MDHEN and CDR2 SYDVKM. The CDR3 has 18 amino acids. The CDR3 here is CASRPGQVRGLSLEKLFF. As DNA, the CDR3 is TGTGCCAGCAGACCGGGACAGGTGAGGGGATTGTCCTTGGAAAAACTGTTTTTT.

The chain links TRBV29-1 to TRBJ2-5; possibly TRBD2 for D (6 bases). Germline V gene sequence: CDR1 SQVTM, CDR2 ANQGSEA. Trimming took 4 bases from V and 2 from J, leaving 11 bases between them. There are 13 residues in the CDR3. The CDR3 loop is CSVGPGGQETQYF. CDR3 DNA: TGCAGCGTTGGTCCTGGGGGGCAAGAGACCCAGTACTTC.

The chain has TRBV28 and TRBJ1-1, with D hard to call. Trimming removed 8 bases at V and 14 bases at J, with 18 bases between. Germline CDR1 and CDR2: MDHEN and SYDVKM. This CDR3 is built from 11 residues. CDR3 residues: CASGDTPQKFF. The DNA of the CDR3 is TGTGCCAGCGGTGACACCCCCCAGAAATTCTTT.

This rearrangement joins TRBV27 to TRBJ1-1; maybe TRBD1 (5 bases). Trimming shortened V by 4 bases and J by 11 bases, and 11 bases separated the two germline ends. This CDR3 contains 11 residues. Germline CDR1 is MNHEY and CDR2 is SMNVEV (reference sequence). DNA for the CDR3: TGTGCCAGCAGTTCCAGGGATAAGGCTTTCTTT. It is translated as CASSSRDKAFF.

V usage is TRBV9 and J usage is TRBJ2-3, with 9 bases matching TRBD2. In germline, CDR1 is SGDLS, CDR2 YYNGEE. V lost 0 bases and J lost 3; bases outside the gene matches: 2. The CDR3 loop spans 15 amino acids. The CDR3: CASSVDLAGTDTQYF. DNA for the CDR3: TGTGCCAGCAGCGTAGATCTAGCGGGGACAGATACGCAGTATTTT.

The CDR3 DNA is TGTGCCAGTAGTATTAGAAAGGGGGGGAACACTGAAGCTTTCTTT. Its protein is CASSIRKGGNTEAFF. The chain couples TRBV19 to TRBJ1-1; D might be TRBD1 (6 bases). The V gene lost 3 bases and the J gene lost 1 base, with 12 bases spanning the gap. Germline V lookup: CDR1 LNHDA, CDR2 SQIVND (reference sequence). The CDR3 sequence is 15 residues long.

The rearrangement joins TRBV19 to TRBJ2-1; D is tentatively TRBD1 or TRBD2 (7 bases each). The CDR3 is made up of 14 amino acids. Per germline, CDR1 LNHDA and CDR2 SQIVND (reference sequence). Between the trimmed V and J ends, which lost 6 bases and 7 bases, there was a span of 16 bases. This CDR3 reads CASSPGGGWNEQFF. Written as DNA, the CDR3 is TGTGCCAGTAGCCCAGGGGGGGGTTGGAATGAGCAGTTCTTC. The whole variable domain, remainder taken from reference TRBV19 and TRBJ2-1, is DGGITQSPKYLFRKEGQNVTLSCEQNLNHDAMYWYRQDPGQGLRLIYYSQIVNDFQKGDIAEGYSVSREKKESFPLTVTSAQKNPTAFYLCASSPGGGWNEQFFGPGTRLTVL.